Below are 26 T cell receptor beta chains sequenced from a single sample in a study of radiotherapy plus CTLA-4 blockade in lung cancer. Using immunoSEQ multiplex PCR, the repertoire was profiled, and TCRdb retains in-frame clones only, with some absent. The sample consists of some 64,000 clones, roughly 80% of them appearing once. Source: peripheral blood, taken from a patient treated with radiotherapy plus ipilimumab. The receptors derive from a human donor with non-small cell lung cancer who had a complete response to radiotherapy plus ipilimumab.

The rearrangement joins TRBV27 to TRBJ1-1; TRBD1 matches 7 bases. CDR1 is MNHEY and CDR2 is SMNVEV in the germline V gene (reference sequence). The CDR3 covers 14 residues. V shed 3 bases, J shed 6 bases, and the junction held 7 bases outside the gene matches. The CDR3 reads CASSFNRGNSEAFF. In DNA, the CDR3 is TGTGCCAGCAGTTTCAACAGGGGTAATTCTGAAGCTTTCTTT.

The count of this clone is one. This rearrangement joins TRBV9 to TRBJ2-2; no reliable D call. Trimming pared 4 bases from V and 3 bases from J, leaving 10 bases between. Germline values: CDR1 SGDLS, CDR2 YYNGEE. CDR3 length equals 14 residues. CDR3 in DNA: TGTGCCAGCAGCTCACAGCCGGACACCGGGGAGCTGTTTTTT. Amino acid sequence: CASSSQPDTGELFF.

The CDR3 nucleotides read TGTGCCAGCAGCTACCCGGGGGGTGAGCAGTTCTTC. It codes for CASSYPGGEQFF. The V gene is TRBV7-9, the J gene TRBJ2-1, with 7 bases lining up with TRBD2. The CDR3 runs to 12 residues. Germline V gene data show CDR1 as SEHNR and CDR2 as FQNEAQ (reference sequence). V dropped 4 bases and J dropped 9; count of bases not matched to a gene: 3.

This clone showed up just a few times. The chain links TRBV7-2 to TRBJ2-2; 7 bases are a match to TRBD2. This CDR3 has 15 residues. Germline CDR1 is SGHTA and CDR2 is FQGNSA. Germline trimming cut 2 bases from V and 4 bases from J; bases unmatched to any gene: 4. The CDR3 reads CASSLRVAGTGELFF. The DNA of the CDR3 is TGTGCCAGCAGCTTACGGGTAGCGGGCACCGGGGAGCTGTTTTTT.

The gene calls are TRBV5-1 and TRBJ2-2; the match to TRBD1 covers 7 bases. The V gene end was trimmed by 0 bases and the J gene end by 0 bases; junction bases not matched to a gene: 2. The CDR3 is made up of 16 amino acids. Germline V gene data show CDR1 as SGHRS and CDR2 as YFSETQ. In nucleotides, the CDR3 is TGCGCCAGCAGCTTGGCCGGGACAGCGAACACCGGGGAGCTGTTTTTT. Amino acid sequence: CASSLAGTANTGELFF.

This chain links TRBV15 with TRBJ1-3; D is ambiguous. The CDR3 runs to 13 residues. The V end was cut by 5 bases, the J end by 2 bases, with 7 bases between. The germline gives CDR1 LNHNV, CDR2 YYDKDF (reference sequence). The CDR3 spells CATSLVTGNTIYF. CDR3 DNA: TGTGCCACCAGCCTGGTAACTGGAAACACCATATATTTT.

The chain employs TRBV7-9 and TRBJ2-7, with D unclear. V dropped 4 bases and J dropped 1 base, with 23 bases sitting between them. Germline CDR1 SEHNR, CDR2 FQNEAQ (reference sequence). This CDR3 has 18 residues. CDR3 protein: CASSSGPTAVPFSYEQYF. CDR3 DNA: TGTGCCAGCAGCTCTGGACCGACGGCCGTTCCCTTTTCCTACGAGCAGTACTTC. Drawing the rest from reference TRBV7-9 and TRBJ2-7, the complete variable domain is DTGVSQNPRHKITKRGQNVTFRCDPISEHNRLYWYRQTLGQGPEFLTYFQNEAQLEKSRLLSDRFSAERPKGSFSTLEIQRTEQGDSAMYLCASSSGPTAVPFSYEQYFGPGTRLTVT.

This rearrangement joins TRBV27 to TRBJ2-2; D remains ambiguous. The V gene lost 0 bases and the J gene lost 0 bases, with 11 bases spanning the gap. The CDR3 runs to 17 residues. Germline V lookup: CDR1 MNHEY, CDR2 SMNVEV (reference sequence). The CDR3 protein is CASSLSKGLANTGELFF. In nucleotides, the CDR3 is TGTGCCAGCAGTTTATCGAAAGGGCTAGCGAACACCGGGGAGCTGTTTTTT.

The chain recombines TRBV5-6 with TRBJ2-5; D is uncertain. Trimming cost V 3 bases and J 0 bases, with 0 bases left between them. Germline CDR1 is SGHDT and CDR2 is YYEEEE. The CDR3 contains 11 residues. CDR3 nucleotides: TGTGCCAGCAGCTACCAAGAGACCCAGTACTTC. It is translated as CASSYQETQYF.

CDR3 region: CASSLRAENEQFF. The CDR3 bases are TGTGCCAGCAGCTTAAGGGCAGAGAATGAGCAGTTCTTC. The rearrangement joins TRBV7-9 to TRBJ2-1; D is unresolved. From germline, CDR1 is SEHNR and CDR2 FQNEAQ (reference sequence). Trimming left V 2 bases short and J 7 bases short, with 9 bases between. The CDR3 is 13 amino acids. The variable domain in full, with the rest retrieved from reference TRBV7-9 and TRBJ2-1, is DTGVSQNPRHKITKRGQNVTFRCDPISEHNRLYWYRQTLGQGPEFLTYFQNEAQLEKSRLLSDRFSAERPKGSFSTLEIQRTEQGDSAMYLCASSLRAENEQFFGPGTRLTVL.

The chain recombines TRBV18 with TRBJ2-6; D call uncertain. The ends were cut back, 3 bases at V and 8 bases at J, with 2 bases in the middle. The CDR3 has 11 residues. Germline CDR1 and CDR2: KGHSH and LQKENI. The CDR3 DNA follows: TGTGCCAGCTCACCTTCCAACGTCCTGACTTTC. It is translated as CASSPSNVLTF.

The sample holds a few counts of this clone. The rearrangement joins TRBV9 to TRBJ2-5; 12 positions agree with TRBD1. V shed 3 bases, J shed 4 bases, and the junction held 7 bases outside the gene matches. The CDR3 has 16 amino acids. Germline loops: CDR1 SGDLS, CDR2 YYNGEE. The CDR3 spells CASSGPGQGARETQYF. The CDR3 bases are TGTGCCAGCAGCGGACCGGGACAGGGGGCGCGAGAGACCCAGTACTTC. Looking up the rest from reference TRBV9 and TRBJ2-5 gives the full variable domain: DSGVTQTPKHLITATGQRVTLRCSPRSGDLSVYWYQQSLDQGLQFLIQYYNGEERAKGNILERFSAQQFPDLHSELNLSSLELGDSALYFCASSGPGQGARETQYFGPGTRLLVL.

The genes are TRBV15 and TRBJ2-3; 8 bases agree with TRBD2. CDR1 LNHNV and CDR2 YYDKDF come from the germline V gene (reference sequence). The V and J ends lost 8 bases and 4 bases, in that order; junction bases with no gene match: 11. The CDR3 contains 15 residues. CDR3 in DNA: TGTGCCACCTCCGAGGAGCGGGGGTGGGCAGATACGCAGTATTTT. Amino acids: CATSEERGWADTQYF.

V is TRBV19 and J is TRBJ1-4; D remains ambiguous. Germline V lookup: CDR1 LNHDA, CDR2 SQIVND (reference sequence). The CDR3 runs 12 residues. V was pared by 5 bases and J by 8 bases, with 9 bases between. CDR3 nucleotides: TGTGCCAGTAGTCCCCAAAACGAAAAACTGTTTTTT. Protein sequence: CASSPQNEKLFF.

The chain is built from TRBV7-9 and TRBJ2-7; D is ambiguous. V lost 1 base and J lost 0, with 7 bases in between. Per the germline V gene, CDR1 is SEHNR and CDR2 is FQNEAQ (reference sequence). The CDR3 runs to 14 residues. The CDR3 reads CASSLEADSYEQYF. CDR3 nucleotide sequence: TGTGCCAGCAGCTTAGAGGCGGACTCCTACGAGCAGTACTTC.

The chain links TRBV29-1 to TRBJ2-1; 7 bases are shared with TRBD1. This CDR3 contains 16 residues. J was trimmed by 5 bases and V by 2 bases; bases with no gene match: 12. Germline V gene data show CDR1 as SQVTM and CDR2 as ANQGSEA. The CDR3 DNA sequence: TGCAGCGTTGAAAGTGCAGGGGGTGGTCCTCACAATGAGCAGTTCTTC. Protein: CSVESAGGGPHNEQFF.

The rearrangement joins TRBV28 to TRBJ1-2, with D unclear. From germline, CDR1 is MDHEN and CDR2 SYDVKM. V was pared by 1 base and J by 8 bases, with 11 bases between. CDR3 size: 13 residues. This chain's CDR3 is CASSLSVGGGYTF. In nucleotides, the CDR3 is TGTGCCAGCAGTTTATCGGTTGGTGGGGGCTACACCTTC.

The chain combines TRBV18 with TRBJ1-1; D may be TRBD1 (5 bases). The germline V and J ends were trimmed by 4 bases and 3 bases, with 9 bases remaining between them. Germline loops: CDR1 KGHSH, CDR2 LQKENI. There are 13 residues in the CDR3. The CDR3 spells CASSLGVDTEAFF. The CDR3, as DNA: TGTGCCAGCTCACTGGGGGTAGACACTGAAGCTTTCTTT.

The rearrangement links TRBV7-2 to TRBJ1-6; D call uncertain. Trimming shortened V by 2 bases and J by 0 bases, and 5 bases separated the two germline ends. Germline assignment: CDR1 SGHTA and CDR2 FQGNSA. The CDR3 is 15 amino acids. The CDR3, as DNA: TGTGCCAGCAGCTTACAGAGCTCCTATAATTCACCCCTCCACTTT. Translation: CASSLQSSYNSPLHF.

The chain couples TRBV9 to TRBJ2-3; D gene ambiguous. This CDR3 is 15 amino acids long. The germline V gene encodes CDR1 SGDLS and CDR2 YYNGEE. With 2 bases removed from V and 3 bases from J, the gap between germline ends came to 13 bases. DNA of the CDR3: TGTGCCAGCAGCGTCGCCGGAGTCGGTACAGATACGCAGTATTTT. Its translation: CASSVAGVGTDTQYF. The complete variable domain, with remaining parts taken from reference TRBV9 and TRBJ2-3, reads DSGVTQTPKHLITATGQRVTLRCSPRSGDLSVYWYQQSLDQGLQFLIQYYNGEERAKGNILERFSAQQFPDLHSELNLSSLELGDSALYFCASSVAGVGTDTQYFGPGTRLTVL.

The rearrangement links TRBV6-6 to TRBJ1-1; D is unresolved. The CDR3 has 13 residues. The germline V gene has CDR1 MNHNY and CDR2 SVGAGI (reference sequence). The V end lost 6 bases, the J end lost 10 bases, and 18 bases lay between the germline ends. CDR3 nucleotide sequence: TGTGCCAGCAGCTGGAGGCGGGAACTCGGAGCTTTCTTT. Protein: CASSWRRELGAFF.

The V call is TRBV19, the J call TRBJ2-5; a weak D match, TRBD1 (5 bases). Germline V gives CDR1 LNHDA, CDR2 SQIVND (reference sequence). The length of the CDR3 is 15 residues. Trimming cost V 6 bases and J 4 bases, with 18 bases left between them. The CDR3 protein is CASSTGTGVGETQYF. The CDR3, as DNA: TGTGCCAGTAGCACAGGAACAGGAGTAGGAGAGACCCAGTACTTC.

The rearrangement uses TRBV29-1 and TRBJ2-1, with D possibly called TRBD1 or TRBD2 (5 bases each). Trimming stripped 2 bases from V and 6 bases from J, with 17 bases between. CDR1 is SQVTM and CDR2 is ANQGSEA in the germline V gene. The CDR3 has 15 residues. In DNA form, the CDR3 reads TGCAGCGTTGAAAGTGGGGGAATAATTCGCAATGAGCAGTTCTTC. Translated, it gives CSVESGGIIRNEQFF.

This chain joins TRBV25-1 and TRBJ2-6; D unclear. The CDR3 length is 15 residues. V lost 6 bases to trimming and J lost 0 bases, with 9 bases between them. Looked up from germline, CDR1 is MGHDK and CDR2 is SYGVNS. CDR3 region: CASSAGNSGANVLTF. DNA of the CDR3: TGTGCCAGCAGCGCTGGGAACTCTGGGGCCAACGTCCTGACTTTC.

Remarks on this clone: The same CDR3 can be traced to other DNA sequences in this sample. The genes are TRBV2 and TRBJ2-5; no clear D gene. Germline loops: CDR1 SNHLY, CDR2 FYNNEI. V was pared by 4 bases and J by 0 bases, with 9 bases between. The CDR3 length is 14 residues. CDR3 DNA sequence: TGTGCCAGCAGTGGGGGAAGCCACCAAGAGACCCAGTACTTC. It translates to CASSGGSHQETQYF.

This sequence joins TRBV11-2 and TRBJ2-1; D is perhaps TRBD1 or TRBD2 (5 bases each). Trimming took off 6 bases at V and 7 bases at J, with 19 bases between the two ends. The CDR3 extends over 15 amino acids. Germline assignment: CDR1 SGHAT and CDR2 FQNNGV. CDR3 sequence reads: CASRFRETLLNEQFF. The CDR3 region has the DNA TGTGCCAGCAGATTCAGGGAGACTCTGTTGAATGAGCAGTTCTTC. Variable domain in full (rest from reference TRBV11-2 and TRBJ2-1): EAGVAQSPRYKIIEKRQSVAFWCNPISGHATLYWYQQILGQGPKLLIQFQNNGVVDDSQLPKDRFSAERLKGVDSTLKIQPAKLEDSAVYLCASRFRETLLNEQFFGPGTRLTVL.